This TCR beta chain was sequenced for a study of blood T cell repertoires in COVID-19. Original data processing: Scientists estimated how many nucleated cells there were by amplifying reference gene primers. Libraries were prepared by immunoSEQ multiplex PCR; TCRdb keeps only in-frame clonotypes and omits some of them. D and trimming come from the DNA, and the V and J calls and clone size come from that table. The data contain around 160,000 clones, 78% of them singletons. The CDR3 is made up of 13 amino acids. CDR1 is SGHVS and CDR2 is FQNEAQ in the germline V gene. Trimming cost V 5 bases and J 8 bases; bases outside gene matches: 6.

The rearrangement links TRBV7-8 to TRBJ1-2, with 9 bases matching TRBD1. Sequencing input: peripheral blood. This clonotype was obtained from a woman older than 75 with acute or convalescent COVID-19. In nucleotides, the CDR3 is TGTGCCAGCAGCGCCGGGACAGGGTTAGGCTACACCTTC. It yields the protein CASSAGTGLGYTF.